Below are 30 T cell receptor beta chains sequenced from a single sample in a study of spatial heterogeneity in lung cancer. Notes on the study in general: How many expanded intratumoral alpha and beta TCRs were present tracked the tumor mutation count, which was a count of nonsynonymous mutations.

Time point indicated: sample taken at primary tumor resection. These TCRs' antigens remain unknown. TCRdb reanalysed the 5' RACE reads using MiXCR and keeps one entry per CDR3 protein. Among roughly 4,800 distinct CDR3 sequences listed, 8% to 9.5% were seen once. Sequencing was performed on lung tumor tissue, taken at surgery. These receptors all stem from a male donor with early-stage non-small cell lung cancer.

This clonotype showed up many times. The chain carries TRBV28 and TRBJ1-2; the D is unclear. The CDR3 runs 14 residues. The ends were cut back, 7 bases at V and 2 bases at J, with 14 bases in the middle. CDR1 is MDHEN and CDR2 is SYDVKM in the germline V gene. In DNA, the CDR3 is TGTGCCAGCACCGGGTCACCTCTGAACTATGGCTACACCTTC. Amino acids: CASTGSPLNYGYTF.

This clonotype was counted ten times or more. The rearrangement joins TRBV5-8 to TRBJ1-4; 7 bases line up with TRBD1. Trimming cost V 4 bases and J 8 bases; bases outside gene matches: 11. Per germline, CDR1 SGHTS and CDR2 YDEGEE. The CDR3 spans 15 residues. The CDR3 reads CASSGATGWDEKLFF. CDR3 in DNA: TGTGCCAGCAGCGGAGCGACAGGGTGGGACGAAAAACTGTTTTTT.

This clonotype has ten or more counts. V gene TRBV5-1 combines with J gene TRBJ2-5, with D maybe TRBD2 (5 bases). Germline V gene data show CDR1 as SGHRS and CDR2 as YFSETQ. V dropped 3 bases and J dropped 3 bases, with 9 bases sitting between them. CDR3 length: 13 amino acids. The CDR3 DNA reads TGCGCCAGCAGCTCGGGATTAAAAGAGACCCAGTACTTC. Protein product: CASSSGLKETQYF.

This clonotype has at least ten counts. The CDR3 region has the DNA TGCGCCAGCAGCTTGGATATACAGGGTGTCGACCCCCTCCACTTT. Translated, it gives CASSLDIQGVDPLHF. The genes are TRBV5-1 and TRBJ1-6; TRBD1 is a possible D gene (6 bases). Germline CDR1 reads SGHRS; CDR2 reads YFSETQ. CDR3 length: 15 amino acids. Trimming took off 0 bases at V and 13 bases at J, with 17 bases between the two ends.

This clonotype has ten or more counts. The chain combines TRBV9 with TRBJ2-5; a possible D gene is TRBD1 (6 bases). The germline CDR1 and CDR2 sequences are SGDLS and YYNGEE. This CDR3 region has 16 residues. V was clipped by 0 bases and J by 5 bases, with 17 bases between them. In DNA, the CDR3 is TGTGCCAGCAGCGTAGAACAGGGAGTGTTTTCGGAGACCCAGTACTTC. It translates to CASSVEQGVFSETQYF.

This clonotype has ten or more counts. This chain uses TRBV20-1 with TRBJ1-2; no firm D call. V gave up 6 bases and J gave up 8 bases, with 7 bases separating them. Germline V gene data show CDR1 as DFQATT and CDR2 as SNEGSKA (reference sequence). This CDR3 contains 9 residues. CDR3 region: CSAPPGYTF. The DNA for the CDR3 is TGCAGTGCCCCCCCAGGCTACACCTTC.

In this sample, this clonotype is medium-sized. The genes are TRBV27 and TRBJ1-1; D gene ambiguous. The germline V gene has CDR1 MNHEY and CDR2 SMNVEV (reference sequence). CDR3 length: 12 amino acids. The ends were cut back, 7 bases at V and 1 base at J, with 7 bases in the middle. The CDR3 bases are TGTGCCAGCAAGAGCGGGAACACTGAAGCTTTCTTT. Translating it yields CASKSGNTEAFF.

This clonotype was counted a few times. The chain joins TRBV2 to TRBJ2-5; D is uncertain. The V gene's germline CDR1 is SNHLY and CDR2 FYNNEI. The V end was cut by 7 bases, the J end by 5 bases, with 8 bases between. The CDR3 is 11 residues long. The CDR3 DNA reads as TGTGCCAGCATGTTCACGGAGACCCAGTACTTC. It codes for CASMFTETQYF.

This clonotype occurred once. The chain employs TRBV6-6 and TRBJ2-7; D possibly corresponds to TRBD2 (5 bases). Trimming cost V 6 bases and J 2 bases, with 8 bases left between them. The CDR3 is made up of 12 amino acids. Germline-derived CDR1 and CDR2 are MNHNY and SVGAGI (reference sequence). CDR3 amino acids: CASSSGTYEQYF. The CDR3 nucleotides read TGTGCCAGCAGCTCCGGGACCTACGAGCAGTACTTC.

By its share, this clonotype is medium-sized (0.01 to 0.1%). CDR3 nucleotide sequence: TGTGCCAGTAGTATTTCCCGGACAGGGGGACAGCCCCTCCACTTT. Translated: CASSISRTGGQPLHF. V is TRBV19 and J is TRBJ1-6, with 10 nucleotides matching TRBD1. V dropped 3 bases and J dropped 13; count of bases not matched to a gene: 9. CDR1 is LNHDA and CDR2 is SQIVND in the germline V gene (reference sequence). The CDR3 loop spans 15 amino acids.

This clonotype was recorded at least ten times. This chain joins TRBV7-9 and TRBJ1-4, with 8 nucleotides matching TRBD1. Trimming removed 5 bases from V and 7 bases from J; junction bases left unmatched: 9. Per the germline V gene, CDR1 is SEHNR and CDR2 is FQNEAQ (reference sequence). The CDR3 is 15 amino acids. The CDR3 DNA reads TGTGCCAGCAGCCAATCCAGGACAGGGCCTGAAAAACTGTTTTTT. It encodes CASSQSRTGPEKLFF.

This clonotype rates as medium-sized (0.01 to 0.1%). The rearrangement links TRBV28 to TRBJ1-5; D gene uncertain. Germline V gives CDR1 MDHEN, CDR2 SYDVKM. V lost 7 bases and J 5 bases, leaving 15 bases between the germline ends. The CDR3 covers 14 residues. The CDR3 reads CASNQPARYQPQHF. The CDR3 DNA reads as TGTGCCAGCAACCAACCCGCCCGCTATCAGCCCCAGCATTTT. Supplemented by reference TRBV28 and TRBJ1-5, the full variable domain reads DVKVTQSSRYLVKRTGEKVFLECVQDMDHENMFWYRQDPGLGLRLIYFSYDVKMKEKGDIPEGYSVSREKKERFSLILESASTNQTSMYLCASNQPARYQPQHFGDGTRLSIL.

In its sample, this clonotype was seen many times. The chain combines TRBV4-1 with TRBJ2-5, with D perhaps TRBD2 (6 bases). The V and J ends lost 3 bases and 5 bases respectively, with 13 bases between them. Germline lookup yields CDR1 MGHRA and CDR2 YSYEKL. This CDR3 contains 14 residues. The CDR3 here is CASSHMGGGETQYF. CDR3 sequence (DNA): TGCGCCAGCAGCCATATGGGAGGAGGGGAGACCCAGTACTTC.

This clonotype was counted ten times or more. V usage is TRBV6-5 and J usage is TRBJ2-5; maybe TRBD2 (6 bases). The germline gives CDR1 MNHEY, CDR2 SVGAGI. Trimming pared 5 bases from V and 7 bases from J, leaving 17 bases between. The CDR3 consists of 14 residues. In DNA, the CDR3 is TGTGCCAGCAGTCAAGCCTCTAGCGCGGGGACCCAGTACTTC. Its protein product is CASSQASSAGTQYF.

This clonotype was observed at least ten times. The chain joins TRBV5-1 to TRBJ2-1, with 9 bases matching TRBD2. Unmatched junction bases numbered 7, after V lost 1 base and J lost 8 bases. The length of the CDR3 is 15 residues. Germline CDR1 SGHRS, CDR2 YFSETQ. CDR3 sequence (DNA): TGCGCCAGCAGCTTGTCGCGGGGGGGCCTCGATGAGCAGTTCTTC. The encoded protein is CASSLSRGGLDEQFF.

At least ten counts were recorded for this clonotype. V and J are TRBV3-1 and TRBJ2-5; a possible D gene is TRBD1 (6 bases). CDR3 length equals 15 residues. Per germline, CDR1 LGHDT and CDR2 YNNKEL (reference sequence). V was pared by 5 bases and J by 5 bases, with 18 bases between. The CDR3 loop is CASSSIDTGRETQYF. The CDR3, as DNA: TGTGCCAGCAGCTCCATAGATACAGGGCGGGAGACCCAGTACTTC.

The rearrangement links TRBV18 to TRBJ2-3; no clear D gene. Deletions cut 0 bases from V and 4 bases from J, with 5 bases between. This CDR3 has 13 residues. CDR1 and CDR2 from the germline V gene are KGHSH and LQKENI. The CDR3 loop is CASSPPLADTQYF. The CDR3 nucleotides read TGTGCCAGCTCACCACCGCTAGCAGATACGCAGTATTTT.

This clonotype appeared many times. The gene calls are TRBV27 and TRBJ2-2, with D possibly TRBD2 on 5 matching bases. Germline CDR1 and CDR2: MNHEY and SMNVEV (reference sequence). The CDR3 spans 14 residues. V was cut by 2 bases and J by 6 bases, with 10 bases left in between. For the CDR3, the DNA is TGTGCCAGCAGTTTAGAGGGTCGGTCCGGGGAGCTGTTTTTT. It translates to CASSLEGRSGELFF.

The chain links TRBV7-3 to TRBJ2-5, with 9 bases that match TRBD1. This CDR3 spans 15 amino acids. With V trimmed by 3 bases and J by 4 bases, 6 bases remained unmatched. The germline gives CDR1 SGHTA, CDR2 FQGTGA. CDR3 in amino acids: CASSFGQGPLETQYF. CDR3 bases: TGTGCCAGCAGCTTTGGACAGGGGCCTTTAGAGACCCAGTACTTC.

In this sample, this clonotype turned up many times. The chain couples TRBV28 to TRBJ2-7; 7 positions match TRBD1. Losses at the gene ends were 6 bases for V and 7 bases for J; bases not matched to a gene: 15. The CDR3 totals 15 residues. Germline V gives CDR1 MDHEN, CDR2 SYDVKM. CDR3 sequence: CASSRGDRVPTEQYF. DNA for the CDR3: TGTGCCAGCAGCCGGGGAGACAGGGTCCCGACTGAGCAGTACTTC.

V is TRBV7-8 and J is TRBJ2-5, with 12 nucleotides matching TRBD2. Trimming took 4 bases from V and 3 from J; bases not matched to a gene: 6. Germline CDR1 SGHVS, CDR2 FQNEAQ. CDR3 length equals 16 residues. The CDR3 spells CASSSAASGGEETQYF. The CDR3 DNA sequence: TGTGCCAGCAGCTCCGCCGCTAGCGGGGGGGAAGAGACCCAGTACTTC.

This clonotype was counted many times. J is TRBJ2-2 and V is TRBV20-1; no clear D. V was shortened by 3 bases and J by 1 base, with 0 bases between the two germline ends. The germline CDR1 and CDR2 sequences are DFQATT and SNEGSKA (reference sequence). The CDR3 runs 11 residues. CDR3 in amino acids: CSARNTGELFF. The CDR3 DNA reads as TGCAGTGCTAGGAACACCGGGGAGCTGTTTTTT.

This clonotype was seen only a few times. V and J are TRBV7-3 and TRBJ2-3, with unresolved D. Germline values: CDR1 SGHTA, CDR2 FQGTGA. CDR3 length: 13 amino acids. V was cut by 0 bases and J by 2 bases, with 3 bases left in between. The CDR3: CASSLTITDTQYF. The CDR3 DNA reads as TGTGCCAGCAGCTTAACGATCACAGATACGCAGTATTTT.

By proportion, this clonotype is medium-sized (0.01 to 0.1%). The CDR3, as DNA: TGTGCCAGCAGCCGTTCGACAGGCCGGAGCTCCTACGAGCAGTACTTC. Its protein product is CASSRSTGRSSYEQYF. The gene calls are TRBV13 and TRBJ2-7; weak D call: TRBD1 (6 bases). Trimming shortened V by 5 bases and J by 0 bases, and 17 bases separated the two germline ends. The CDR3 extends over 16 amino acids. Germline V CDR1 and CDR2: PRHDT, FYEKMQ (reference sequence).

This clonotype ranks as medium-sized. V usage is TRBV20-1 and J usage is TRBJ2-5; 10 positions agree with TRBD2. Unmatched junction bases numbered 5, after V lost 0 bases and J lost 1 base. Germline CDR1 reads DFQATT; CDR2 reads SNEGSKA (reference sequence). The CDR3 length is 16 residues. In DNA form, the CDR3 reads TGCAGTGCTAGAGATGCGGTAGCGGGAGGCCAAGAGACCCAGTACTTC. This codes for CSARDAVAGGQETQYF.

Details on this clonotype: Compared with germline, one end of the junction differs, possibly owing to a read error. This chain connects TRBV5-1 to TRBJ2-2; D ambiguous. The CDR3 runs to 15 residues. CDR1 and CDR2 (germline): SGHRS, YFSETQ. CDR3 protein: CASSLSWSITEELFF. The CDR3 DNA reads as TGCGCCAGCAGCTTGTCTTGGAGTATCACCGAGGAGCTGTTTTTT.

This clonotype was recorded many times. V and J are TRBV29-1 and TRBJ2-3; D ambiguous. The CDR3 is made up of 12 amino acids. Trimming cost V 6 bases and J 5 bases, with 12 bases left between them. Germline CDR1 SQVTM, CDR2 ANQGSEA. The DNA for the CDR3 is TGCAGCGTCCTCACTTATCTAGATACGCAGTATTTT. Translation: CSVLTYLDTQYF.

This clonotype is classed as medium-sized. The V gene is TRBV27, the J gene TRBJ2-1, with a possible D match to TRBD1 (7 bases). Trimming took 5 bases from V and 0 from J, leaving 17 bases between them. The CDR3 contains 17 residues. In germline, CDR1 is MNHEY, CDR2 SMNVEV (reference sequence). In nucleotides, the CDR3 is TGTGCCAGCAGTCCCGGTGGAGGGGGCAGCTCCTACAATGAGCAGTTCTTC. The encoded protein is CASSPGGGGSSYNEQFF.

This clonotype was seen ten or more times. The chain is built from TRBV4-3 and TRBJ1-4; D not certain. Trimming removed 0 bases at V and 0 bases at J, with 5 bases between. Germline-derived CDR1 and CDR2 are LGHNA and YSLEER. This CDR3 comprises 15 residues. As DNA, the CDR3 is TGCGCCAGCAGCCAAGATTCTACAACTAATGAAAAACTGTTTTTT. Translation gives CASSQDSTTNEKLFF.

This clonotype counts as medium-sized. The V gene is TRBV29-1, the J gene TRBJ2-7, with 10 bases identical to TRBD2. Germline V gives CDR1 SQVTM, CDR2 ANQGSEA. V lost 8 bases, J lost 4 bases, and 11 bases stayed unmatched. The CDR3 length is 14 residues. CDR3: CSIRGLADQYEQYF. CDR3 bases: TGCAGCATACGAGGACTAGCGGATCAATACGAGCAGTACTTC.